This TCR beta chain was captured by sequencing in a study of blood T cell repertoires in COVID-19. TCRdb's copy holds only in-frame clones and misses some; the assay was immunoSEQ multiplex PCR. The table shows some 120,000 clones, with 90% occurring only once. The junction had 7 bases not matched to a gene; V was cut back by 1 base and J by 11 bases. From germline, CDR1 is SQVTM and CDR2 ANQGSEA. The CDR3 runs 12 residues. This TCR derives from a human donor with active COVID-19. The donor label of this sample is uncertain. Sequenced input: peripheral blood. The J gene is TRBJ1-2, the V gene TRBV29-1; 7 bases agree with TRBD1. CDR3 sequence reads: CSVEVAYRGYTF. For the CDR3, the DNA is TGCAGCGTTGAAGTAGCATACAGGGGTTACACCTTC.